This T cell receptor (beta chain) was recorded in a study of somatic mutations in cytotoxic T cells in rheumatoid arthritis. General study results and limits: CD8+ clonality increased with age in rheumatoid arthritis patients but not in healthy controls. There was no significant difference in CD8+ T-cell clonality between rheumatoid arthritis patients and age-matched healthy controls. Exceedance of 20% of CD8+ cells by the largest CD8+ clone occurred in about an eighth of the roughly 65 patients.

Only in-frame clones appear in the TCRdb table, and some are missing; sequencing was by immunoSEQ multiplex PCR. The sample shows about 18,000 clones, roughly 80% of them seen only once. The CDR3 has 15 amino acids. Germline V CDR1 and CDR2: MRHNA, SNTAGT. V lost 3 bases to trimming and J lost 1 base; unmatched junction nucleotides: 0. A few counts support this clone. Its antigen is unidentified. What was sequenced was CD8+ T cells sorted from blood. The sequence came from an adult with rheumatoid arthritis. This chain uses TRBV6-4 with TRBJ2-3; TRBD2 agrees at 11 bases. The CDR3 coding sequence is TGTGCCAGCAGTGAGACTAGCGGGGGCACAGATACGCAGTATTTT. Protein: CASSETSGGTDTQYF.